This TCR beta chain was identified during a study of T cells in Graves' hyperthyroidism and ophthalmopathy. There were TCR beta CDR3 regions amplified from RNA transcripts. HTBI primers drove first-round RT-PCR of the TCR CDR3. TCRdb re-analysed the multiplex PCR reads in MiXCR, keeping a single row per CDR3 protein. The data show under 400,000 distinct CDR3 sequences, 15% to 20% seen once. Lactation, pregnancy, other autoimmune disease or uncontrolled infection led to exclusion of patients. This clonotype was seen more than once but under ten times. The origin of this receptor is a woman aged 50 to 65 with Graves' hyperthyroidism. Sequenced material: blood.

This CDR3 is CASSGGLRGSSDTQYF. CDR3 DNA sequence: TGTGCCAGCAGCGGGGGACTAAGAGGAAGTTCAGATACGCAGTATTTT. The V and J genes are TRBV9 and TRBJ2-3, with 7 positions matching TRBD2. V dropped 3 bases and J dropped 4; count of bases not matched to a gene: 11. Germline values: CDR1 SGDLS, CDR2 YYNGEE. This CDR3 is 16 amino acids long.